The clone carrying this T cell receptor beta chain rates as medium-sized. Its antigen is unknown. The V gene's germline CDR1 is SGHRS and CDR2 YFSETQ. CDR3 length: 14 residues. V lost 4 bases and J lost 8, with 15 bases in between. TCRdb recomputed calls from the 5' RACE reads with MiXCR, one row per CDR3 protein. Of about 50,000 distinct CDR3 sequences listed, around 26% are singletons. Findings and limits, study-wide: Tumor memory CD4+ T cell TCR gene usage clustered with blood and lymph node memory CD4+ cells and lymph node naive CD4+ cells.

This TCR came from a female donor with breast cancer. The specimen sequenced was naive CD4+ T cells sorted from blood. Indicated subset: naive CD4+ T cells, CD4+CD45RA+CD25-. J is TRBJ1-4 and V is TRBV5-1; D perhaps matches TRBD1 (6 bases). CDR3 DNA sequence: TGCGCCAGCAGCCAAAGCGGGGGGCTCGAAAAACTGTTTTTT. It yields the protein CASSQSGGLEKLFF.